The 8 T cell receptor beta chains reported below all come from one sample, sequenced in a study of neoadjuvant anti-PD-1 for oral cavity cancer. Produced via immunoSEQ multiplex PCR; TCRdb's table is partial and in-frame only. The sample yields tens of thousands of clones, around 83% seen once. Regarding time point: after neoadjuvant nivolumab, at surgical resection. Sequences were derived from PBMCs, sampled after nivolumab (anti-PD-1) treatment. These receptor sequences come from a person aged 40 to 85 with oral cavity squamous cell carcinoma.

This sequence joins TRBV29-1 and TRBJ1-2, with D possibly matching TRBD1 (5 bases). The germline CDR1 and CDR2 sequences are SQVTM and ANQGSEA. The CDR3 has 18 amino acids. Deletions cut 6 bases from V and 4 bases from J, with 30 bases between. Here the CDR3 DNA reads TGCAGCGTGCTAATCTGGGGGACTTCAGAGACCTTCTCCTATGGCTACACCTTC. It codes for CSVLIWGTSETFSYGYTF.

This chain's CDR3 is CATSHLGAGDPYEQYF. The CDR3 nucleotides read TGTGCCACCAGCCACTTAGGGGCAGGGGACCCCTACGAGCAGTACTTC. The J gene is TRBJ2-7, the V gene TRBV15; tentative D call: TRBD1 (6 bases). The germline V and J ends were trimmed by 5 bases and 2 bases, with 19 bases remaining between them. Per the germline V gene, CDR1 is LNHNV and CDR2 is YYDKDF (reference sequence). The CDR3 runs to 16 residues. Together with reference TRBV15 and TRBJ2-7, the CDR3 gives the full variable domain: DAMVIQNPRYQVTQFGKPVTLSCSQTLNHNVMYWYQQKSSQAPKLLFHYYDKDFNNEADTPDNFQSRRPNTSFCFLDIRSPGLGDTAMYLCATSHLGAGDPYEQYFGPGTRLTVT.

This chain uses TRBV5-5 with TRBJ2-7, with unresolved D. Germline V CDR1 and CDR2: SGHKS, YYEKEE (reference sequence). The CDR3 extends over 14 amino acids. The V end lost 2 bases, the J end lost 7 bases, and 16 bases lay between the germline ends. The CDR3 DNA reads TGTGCCAGCAGCTTTTTCTCTCTCGGCGGAGAGCAGTACTTC. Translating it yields CASSFFSLGGEQYF.

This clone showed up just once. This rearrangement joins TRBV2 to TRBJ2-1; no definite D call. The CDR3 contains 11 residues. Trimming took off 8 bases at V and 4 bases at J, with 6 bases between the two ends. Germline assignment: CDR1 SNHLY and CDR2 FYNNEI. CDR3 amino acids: CASAPYNEQFF. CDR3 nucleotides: TGTGCCAGCGCGCCTTACAATGAGCAGTTCTTC.

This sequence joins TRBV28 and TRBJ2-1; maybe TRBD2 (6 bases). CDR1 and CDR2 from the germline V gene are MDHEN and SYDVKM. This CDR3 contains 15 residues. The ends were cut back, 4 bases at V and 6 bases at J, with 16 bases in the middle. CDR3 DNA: TGTGCCAGCAGTTCTCCCGGGGTAGCGGCCAATGAGCAGTTCTTC. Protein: CASSSPGVAANEQFF.

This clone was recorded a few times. The CDR3, as DNA: TGTGCCAGGTCCCTGGGGAGGGGGGGCAGTGAGCAGTTCTTC. Its protein is CARSLGRGGSEQFF. The gene calls are TRBV9 and TRBJ2-1, with D perhaps matching TRBD2 (7 bases). V gave up 8 bases and J gave up 9 bases, with 21 bases separating them. This CDR3 comprises 14 residues. Looked up from germline, CDR1 is SGDLS and CDR2 is YYNGEE.

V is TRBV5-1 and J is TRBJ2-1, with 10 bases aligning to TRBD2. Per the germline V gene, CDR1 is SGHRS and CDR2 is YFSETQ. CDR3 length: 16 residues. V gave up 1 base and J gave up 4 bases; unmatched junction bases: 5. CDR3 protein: CASSLTSGAQYNEQFF. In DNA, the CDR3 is TGCGCCAGCAGCTTGACTAGCGGGGCCCAATACAATGAGCAGTTCTTC.

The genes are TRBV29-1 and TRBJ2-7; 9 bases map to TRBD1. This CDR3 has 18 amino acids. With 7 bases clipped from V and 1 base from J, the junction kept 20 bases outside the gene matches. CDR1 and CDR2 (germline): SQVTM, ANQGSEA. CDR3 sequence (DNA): TGCAGCGCCTCATCGATCCGCGGACAGGGGTTGGGGTCCTACGAGCAGTACTTC. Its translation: CSASSIRGQGLGSYEQYF.